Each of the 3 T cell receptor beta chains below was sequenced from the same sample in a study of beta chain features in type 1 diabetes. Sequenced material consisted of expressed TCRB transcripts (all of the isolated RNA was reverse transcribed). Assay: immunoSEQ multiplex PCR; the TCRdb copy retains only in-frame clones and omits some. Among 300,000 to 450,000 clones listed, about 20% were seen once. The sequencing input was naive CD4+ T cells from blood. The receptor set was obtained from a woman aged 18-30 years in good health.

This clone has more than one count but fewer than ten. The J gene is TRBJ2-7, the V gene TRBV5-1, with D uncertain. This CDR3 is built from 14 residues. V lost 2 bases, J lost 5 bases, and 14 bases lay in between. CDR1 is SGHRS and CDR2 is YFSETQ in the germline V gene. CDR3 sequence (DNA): TGCGCCAGCAGCTTCGGTGCACTAAGTAACGAGCAGTACTTC. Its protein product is CASSFGALSNEQYF.

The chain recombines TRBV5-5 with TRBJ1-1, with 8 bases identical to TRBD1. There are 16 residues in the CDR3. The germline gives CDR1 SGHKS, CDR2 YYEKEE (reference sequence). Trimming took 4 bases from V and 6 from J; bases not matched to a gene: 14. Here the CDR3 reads CASSAAAGGESPEAFF. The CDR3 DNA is TGTGCCAGCAGCGCTGCCGCAGGGGGCGAGTCCCCTGAAGCTTTCTTT.

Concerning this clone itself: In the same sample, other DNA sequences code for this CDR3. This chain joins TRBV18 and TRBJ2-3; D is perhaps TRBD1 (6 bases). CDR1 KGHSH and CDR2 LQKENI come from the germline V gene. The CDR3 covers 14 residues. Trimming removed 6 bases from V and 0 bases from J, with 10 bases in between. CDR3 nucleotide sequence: TGTGCCAGCTCTACAGGGCCTAGCACAGATACGCAGTATTTT. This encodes CASSTGPSTDTQYF.